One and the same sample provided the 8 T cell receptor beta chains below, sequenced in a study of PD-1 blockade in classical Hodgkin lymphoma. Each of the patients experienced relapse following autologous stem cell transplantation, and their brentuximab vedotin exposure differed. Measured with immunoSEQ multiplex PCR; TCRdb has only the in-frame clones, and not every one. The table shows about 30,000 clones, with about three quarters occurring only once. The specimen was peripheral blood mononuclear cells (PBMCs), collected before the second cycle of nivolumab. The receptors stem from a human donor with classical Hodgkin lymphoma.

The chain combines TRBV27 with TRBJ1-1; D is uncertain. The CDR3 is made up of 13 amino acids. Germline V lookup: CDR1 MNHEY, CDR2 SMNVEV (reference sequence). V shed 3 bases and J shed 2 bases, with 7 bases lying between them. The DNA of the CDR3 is TGTGCCAGCAGTTTGATCAGTAACACTGAAGCTTTCTTT. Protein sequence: CASSLISNTEAFF.

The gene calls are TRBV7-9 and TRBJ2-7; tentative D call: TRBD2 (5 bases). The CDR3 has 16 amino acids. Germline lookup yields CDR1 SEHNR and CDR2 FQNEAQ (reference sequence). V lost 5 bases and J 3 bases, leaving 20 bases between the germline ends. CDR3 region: CASSSTGIGWDYEQYF. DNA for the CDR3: TGTGCCAGCAGCAGTACGGGAATTGGATGGGACTACGAGCAGTACTTC.

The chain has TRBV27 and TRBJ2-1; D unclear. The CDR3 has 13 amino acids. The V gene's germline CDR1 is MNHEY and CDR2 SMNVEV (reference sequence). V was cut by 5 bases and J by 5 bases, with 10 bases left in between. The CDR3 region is CASSPSLHNEQFF. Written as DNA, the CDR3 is TGTGCCAGCAGTCCCTCCCTGCACAATGAGCAGTTCTTC.

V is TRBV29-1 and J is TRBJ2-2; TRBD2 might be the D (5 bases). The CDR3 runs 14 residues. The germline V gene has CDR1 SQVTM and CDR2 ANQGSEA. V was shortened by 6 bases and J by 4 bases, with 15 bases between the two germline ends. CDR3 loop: CSVKDPAGTGELFF. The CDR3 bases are TGCAGCGTCAAAGATCCCGCGGGCACCGGGGAGCTGTTTTTT.

The CDR3 bases are TGCAGTGCTAAACAGGGAGATGGCTACACCTTC. Protein sequence: CSAKQGDGYTF. The chain has TRBV20-1 and TRBJ1-2; D possibly corresponds to TRBD1 (6 bases). From germline, CDR1 is DFQATT and CDR2 SNEGSKA (reference sequence). The ends were cut back, 4 bases at V and 6 bases at J, with 9 bases in the middle. This CDR3 is 11 amino acids long.

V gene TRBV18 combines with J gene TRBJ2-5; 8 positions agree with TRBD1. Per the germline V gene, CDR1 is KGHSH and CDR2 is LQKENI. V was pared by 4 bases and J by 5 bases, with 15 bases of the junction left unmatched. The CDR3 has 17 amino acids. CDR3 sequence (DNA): TGTGCCAGCTCACTAAACCCCGGACAGGGAGTGGTCGAGACCCAGTACTTC. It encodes CASSLNPGQGVVETQYF.

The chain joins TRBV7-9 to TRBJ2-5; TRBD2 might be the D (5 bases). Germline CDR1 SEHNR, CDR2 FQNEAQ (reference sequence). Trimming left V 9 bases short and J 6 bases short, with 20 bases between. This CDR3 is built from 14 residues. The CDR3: CASILIPSGKTQYF. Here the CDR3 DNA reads TGTGCCAGTATCCTTATCCCCTCGGGAAAGACCCAGTACTTC. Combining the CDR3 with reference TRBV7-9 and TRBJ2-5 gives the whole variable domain DTGVSQNPRHKITKRGQNVTFRCDPISEHNRLYWYRQTLGQGPEFLTYFQNEAQLEKSRLLSDRFSAERPKGSFSTLEIQRTEQGDSAMYLCASILIPSGKTQYFGPGTRLLVL.

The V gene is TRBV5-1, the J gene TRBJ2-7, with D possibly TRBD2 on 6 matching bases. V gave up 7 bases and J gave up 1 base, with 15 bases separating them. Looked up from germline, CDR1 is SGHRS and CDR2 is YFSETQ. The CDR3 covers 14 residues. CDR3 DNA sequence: TGCGCCAGCGGGGGAGGACCGTCGTCCTACGAGCAGTACTTC. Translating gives CASGGGPSSYEQYF.